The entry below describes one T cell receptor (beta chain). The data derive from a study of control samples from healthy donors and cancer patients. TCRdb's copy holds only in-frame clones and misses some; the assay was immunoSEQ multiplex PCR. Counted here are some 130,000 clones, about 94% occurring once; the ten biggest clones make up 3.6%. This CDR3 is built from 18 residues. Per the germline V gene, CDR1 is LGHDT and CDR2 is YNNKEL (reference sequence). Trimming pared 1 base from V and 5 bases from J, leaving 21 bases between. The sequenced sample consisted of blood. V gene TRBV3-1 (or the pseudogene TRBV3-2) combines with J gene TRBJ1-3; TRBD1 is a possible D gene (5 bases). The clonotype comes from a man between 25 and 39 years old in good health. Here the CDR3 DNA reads TGTGCCAGCAGCCAAGGAGTAGCGCGGGGGGGGTCCAGAAACACCATATATTTT. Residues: CASSQGVARGGSRNTIYF.